This entry describes one T cell receptor (beta chain). The record originates from a study of shared clonotypes between healthy human individuals. Per germline, CDR1 PRHDT and CDR2 FYEKMQ (reference sequence). The V and J ends lost 5 bases and 4 bases respectively, with 15 bases between them. The CDR3 covers 14 residues. Every contributor of samples was a Caucasian grown-up residing in Nashville, Tennessee. Several immunoSEQ plates held equal portions of the genomic DNA taken from each subset. Method: immunoSEQ multiplex PCR; TCRdb's copy keeps in-frame clones and lacks some. The sample has 1.6 million or so clones; about 98.5% are singletons.

The material sequenced was naive CD4+ T cells sorted from blood. Described subset: CD45RA+ positively selected. The rearrangement joins TRBV13 to TRBJ2-7; possibly TRBD1 for D (5 bases). This TCR came from a man aged 30 to 39 in good health. This CDR3 is CASSNSGAGYEQYF. CDR3 nucleotide sequence: TGTGCCAGCAGCAATAGTGGGGCCGGATACGAGCAGTACTTC.